This TCR beta chain was observed in a study of T cell changes during pregnancy in multiple sclerosis. CDR3 size: 13 residues. The V and J ends lost 0 bases and 5 bases respectively, with 6 bases between them. In germline, CDR1 is SGHDT, CDR2 YYEEEE. TCRdb's copy holds only in-frame clones and misses some; the assay was immunoSEQ multiplex PCR. The sample shows around 66,000 clones, 91% of them seen only once. Sequenced here: peripheral blood, sampled in the third trimester of pregnancy. The chain couples TRBV5-6 to TRBJ1-5; no clear D. The clonotype originates from a female donor in good health, enrolled as a control in a pregnancy study. The CDR3 is CASSLEPDQPQHF. In nucleotides, the CDR3 is TGTGCCAGCAGCTTGGAACCGGATCAGCCCCAGCATTTT.